The 27 T cell receptor beta chains below all came from one sample that was sequenced in a study of cytomegalovirus exposure and HLA in healthy donors. Primers: 60 Vbeta forward and 13 Jbeta reverse. Assay: immunoSEQ multiplex PCR; the TCRdb copy retains only in-frame clones and omits some. The sample lists 90,000 to 150,000 clones, 70% to 85% occurring once. Sequencing was carried out using PBMCs. The receptors stem from a woman aged 50 to 60 in good health and CMV-seropositive.

The chain couples TRBV5-1 to TRBJ2-3, with D tentatively TRBD2 (7 bases). The CDR3 has 15 amino acids. Germline assignment: CDR1 SGHRS and CDR2 YFSETQ. The V gene lost 1 base and the J gene lost 4 bases, with 13 bases spanning the gap. The CDR3 protein is CASSLYGGAADTQYF. In nucleotides, the CDR3 is TGCGCCAGCAGCTTGTATGGGGGGGCAGCAGATACGCAGTATTTT.

This clone was seen more than once but under ten times. The V call is TRBV7-6, the J call TRBJ2-5; TRBD2 aligns across 10 bases. With 2 bases clipped from V and 4 bases from J, the junction kept 13 bases outside the gene matches. The germline V gene has CDR1 SGHVS and CDR2 FNYEAQ. The CDR3 covers 18 residues. The CDR3 DNA is TGTGCCAGCAGCTTAATCCTAGCGGGAGCGCGTCCGGGAGAGACCCAGTACTTC. Encoded protein: CASSLILAGARPGETQYF. Looking up the rest from reference TRBV7-6 and TRBJ2-5 gives the full variable domain: GAGVSQSPRYKVTKRGQDVALRCDPISGHVSLYWYRQALGQGPEFLTYFNYEAQQDKSGLPNDRFSAERPEGSISTLTIQRTEQRDSAMYRCASSLILAGARPGETQYFGPGTRLLVL.

The rearrangement uses TRBV2 and TRBJ2-2, with 7 nucleotides matching TRBD1. This CDR3 comprises 14 residues. Unmatched junction bases numbered 2, after V lost 4 bases and J lost 3 bases. Germline V CDR1 and CDR2: SNHLY, FYNNEI. CDR3 coding DNA: TGTGCCAGCAGTGGCGACAGGGACACCGGGGAGCTGTTTTTT. Protein: CASSGDRDTGELFF.

The chain joins TRBV7-9 to TRBJ1-2; 8 nucleotides agree with TRBD1. This CDR3 spans 13 amino acids. V dropped 6 bases and J dropped 3; count of bases not matched to a gene: 3. In germline, CDR1 is SEHNR, CDR2 FQNEAQ (reference sequence). The CDR3: CASRQTGDYGYTF. CDR3 nucleotides: TGTGCCAGCAGGCAGACAGGGGACTATGGCTACACCTTC.

The chain combines TRBV10-3 with TRBJ2-3; D is perhaps TRBD1 (6 bases). V lost 0 bases and J lost 4, with 14 bases in between. Germline lookup yields CDR1 ENHRY and CDR2 SYGVKD. The length of the CDR3 is 16 residues. This CDR3 reads CAISESWGKGADTQYF. CDR3 nucleotide sequence: TGTGCCATCAGTGAGTCTTGGGGAAAGGGGGCAGATACGCAGTATTTT.

This clone has only a few counts. This specimen includes other DNA sequences encoding the same CDR3. The V gene is TRBV4-3, the J gene TRBJ2-7; D gene ambiguous. The CDR3 extends over 13 amino acids. V gave up 0 bases and J gave up 7 bases, with 10 bases separating them. Germline lookup yields CDR1 LGHNA and CDR2 YSLEER. CDR3 DNA: TGCGCCAGCAGCCAAGAACCCCGAGCGGAGCAGTACTTC. It specifies CASSQEPRAEQYF.

The chain uses TRBV29-1 and TRBJ2-7, with 7 nucleotides matching TRBD1. Trimming took 5 bases from V and 3 from J; bases not matched to a gene: 1. Looked up from germline, CDR1 is SQVTM and CDR2 is ANQGSEA. The CDR3 has 11 residues. This CDR3 is CSVRTGYEQYF. CDR3 in DNA: TGCAGCGTTAGGACAGGCTACGAGCAGTACTTC.

This sequence joins TRBV30 and TRBJ1-5, with a possible D match to TRBD1 (6 bases). Germline assignment: CDR1 GTSNPN and CDR2 SVGIG (reference sequence). There are 17 residues in the CDR3. The V end was cut by 2 bases, the J end by 3 bases, with 20 bases between. The CDR3 DNA is TGTGCCTGGAGTAGGGATGGGACACATCAGGACAATCAGCCCCAGCATTTT. Encoded protein: CAWSRDGTHQDNQPQHF.

CDR3 sequence reads: CASGLAGQTDTQYF. The CDR3, as DNA: TGTGCTAGTGGTTTGGCGGGACAGACAGATACGCAGTATTTT. The chain combines TRBV12-5 with TRBJ2-3; TRBD1 agrees at 7 bases. CDR3 size: 14 residues. J lost 3 bases, V lost 1 base, and 1 base had no gene match. Germline CDR1 is LGHNT and CDR2 is FRNRAP. The full variable domain, completed using reference TRBV12-5 and TRBJ2-3, is DARVTQTPRHKVTEMGQEVTMRCQPILGHNTVFWYRQTMMQGLELLAYFRNRAPLDDSGMPKDRFSAEMPDATLATLKIQPSEPRDSAVYFCASGLAGQTDTQYFGPGTRLTVL.

The J gene is TRBJ1-4, the V gene TRBV19; D not resolved. Between the trimmed V and J ends, which lost 6 bases and 3 bases, there was a span of 5 bases. The CDR3 spans 12 residues. Germline-derived CDR1 and CDR2 are LNHDA and SQIVND (reference sequence). The CDR3: CASRTSNEKLFF. In nucleotides, the CDR3 is TGTGCCAGTAGAACATCTAATGAAAAACTGTTTTTT. Filled out from reference TRBV19 and TRBJ1-4, the complete variable domain reads DGGITQSPKYLFRKEGQNVTLSCEQNLNHDAMYWYRQDPGQGLRLIYYSQIVNDFQKGDIAEGYSVSREKKESFPLTVTSAQKNPTAFYLCASRTSNEKLFFGSGTQLSVL.

V and J are TRBV2 and TRBJ2-4; 9 nucleotides line up with TRBD2. This CDR3 has 17 amino acids. J was trimmed by 0 bases and V by 6 bases; bases with no gene match: 9. Germline CDR1 SNHLY, CDR2 FYNNEI. In nucleotides, the CDR3 is TGTGCCAGCAGGCCGGGACTAGCAGTCTTAGCCAAAAACATTCAGTACTTC. Its protein product is CASRPGLAVLAKNIQYF.

V and J are TRBV5-4 and TRBJ2-7; 11 positions match TRBD1. Germline V gene sequence: CDR1 SGHNT, CDR2 YYREEE (reference sequence). The CDR3 runs 13 residues. The trim removed 3 bases at V and 7 bases at J, leaving 3 bases unmatched. This CDR3 is CASSSGTGGEQYF. CDR3 DNA: TGTGCCAGCAGCTCGGGGACAGGGGGTGAGCAGTACTTC.

This clone was seen only a few times. This chain joins TRBV7-9 and TRBJ2-7, with 8 bases fitting TRBD2. Germline assignment: CDR1 SEHNR and CDR2 FQNEAQ (reference sequence). Trimming removed 4 bases from V and 3 bases from J; junction bases left unmatched: 14. The CDR3 runs to 17 residues. The CDR3 sequence is CASSSLGWRGDLYEQYF. Here the CDR3 DNA reads TGTGCCAGCAGCTCCCTAGGATGGCGGGGGGACCTCTACGAGCAGTACTTC.

This chain connects TRBV4-1 to TRBJ2-7; 11 bases agree with TRBD2. The length of the CDR3 is 15 residues. Germline CDR1 and CDR2: MGHRA and YSYEKL. V lost 1 base to trimming and J lost 3 bases; unmatched junction nucleotides: 2. Here the CDR3 DNA reads TGCGCCAGCAGCCAAGTAGCGGGAGGGATCTACGAGCAGTACTTC. This sequence encodes CASSQVAGGIYEQYF.

In its sample, this clone was seen once. The rearrangement uses TRBV4-3 and TRBJ1-1, with 8 bases that match TRBD1. With V trimmed by 4 bases and J by 5 bases, 6 bases remained unmatched. Germline assignment: CDR1 LGHNA and CDR2 YSLEER. The CDR3 has 14 residues. CDR3 in amino acids: CASSRQGQRTEAFF. CDR3 nucleotides: TGCGCCAGCAGCCGACAGGGGCAAAGGACTGAAGCTTTCTTT.

This sequence joins TRBV4-3 and TRBJ2-2; the D gene is possibly TRBD1 (5 bases). Between the trimmed V and J ends, which lost 0 bases and 4 bases, there was a span of 12 bases. CDR1 and CDR2 (germline): LGHNA, YSLEER. The CDR3 is 16 amino acids. The CDR3 DNA sequence: TGCGCCAGCAGCCAAGATTATATAAGGGGCACCGGGGAGCTGTTTTTT. Its translation: CASSQDYIRGTGELFF.

This rearrangement joins TRBV10-3 to TRBJ1-1, with 9 bases that match TRBD1. V shed 7 bases and J 4 bases; nucleotides not matched to a gene: 31. The CDR3 is 22 amino acids. Germline V gene data show CDR1 as ENHRY and CDR2 as SYGVKD. CDR3 in amino acids: CAIMAGPGSAPGQGIVGTEAFF. The CDR3 coding sequence is TGTGCCATCATGGCCGGGCCCGGGTCCGCTCCGGGACAGGGAATAGTGGGCACTGAAGCTTTCTTT.

This chain uses TRBV7-9 with TRBJ1-2; 7 positions match TRBD1. The CDR3 runs to 14 residues. CDR1 and CDR2 from the germline V gene are SEHNR and FQNEAQ (reference sequence). J was trimmed by 4 bases and V by 5 bases; bases with no gene match: 7. CDR3 protein: CASSLGQAVYGYTF. The CDR3 DNA follows: TGTGCCAGCAGCCTCGGACAGGCCGTCTATGGCTACACCTTC.

The chain couples TRBV9 to TRBJ2-2, with 9 bases matching TRBD1. The CDR3 has 15 residues. Trimming removed 7 bases from V and 6 bases from J; junction bases left unmatched: 10. Germline V gene lookup returns CDR1 SGDLS and CDR2 YYNGEE. CDR3 DNA sequence: TGTGCCAGCGGTTTGGGACAGGGATCGTCCGGGGAGCTGTTTTTT. The encoded protein is CASGLGQGSSGELFF.

V is TRBV18 and J is TRBJ1-1; 7 nucleotides match TRBD1. The trim removed 1 base at V and 6 bases at J, leaving 8 bases unmatched. Germline lookup yields CDR1 KGHSH and CDR2 LQKENI. The CDR3 covers 15 residues. The CDR3 protein is CASSPRQGDRSEAFF. The DNA for the CDR3 is TGTGCCAGCTCACCACGACAGGGTGATCGGTCTGAAGCTTTCTTT.

The chain employs TRBV18 and TRBJ1-1, with D hard to call. This CDR3 is 15 amino acids long. V was clipped by 3 bases and J by 2 bases, with 13 bases between them. In germline, CDR1 is KGHSH, CDR2 LQKENI. CDR3 region: CASSPSFRQNTEAFF. The CDR3 nucleotides are TGTGCCAGCTCACCCTCCTTCAGGCAAAACACTGAAGCTTTCTTT. Full variable domain (rest looked up from reference TRBV18 and TRBJ1-1): NAGVMQNPRHLVRRRGQEARLRCSPMKGHSHVYWYRQLPEEGLKFMVYLQKENIIDESGMPKERFSAEFPKEGPSILRIQQVVRGDSAAYFCASSPSFRQNTEAFFGQGTRLTVV.

This chain joins TRBV12-5 and TRBJ2-1, with 8 bases that match TRBD2. V was clipped by 1 base and J by 4 bases; unmatched bases: 6. The CDR3 length is 16 residues. Germline V gene sequence: CDR1 LGHNT, CDR2 FRNRAP. This CDR3 reads CASGLDLAGSYNEQFF. CDR3 DNA: TGTGCTAGTGGTTTGGATTTAGCGGGAAGTTACAATGAGCAGTTCTTC. Full variable domain (remainder filled in from reference TRBV12-5 and TRBJ2-1): DARVTQTPRHKVTEMGQEVTMRCQPILGHNTVFWYRQTMMQGLELLAYFRNRAPLDDSGMPKDRFSAEMPDATLATLKIQPSEPRDSAVYFCASGLDLAGSYNEQFFGPGTRLTVL.

The chain combines TRBV6-1 with TRBJ2-2, with TRBD2 matching 9 bases. Germline V gene sequence: CDR1 MNHNS, CDR2 SASEGT. The CDR3 runs to 15 residues. V gave up 6 bases and J gave up 6 bases; unmatched junction bases: 8. The CDR3 DNA reads as TGTGCCAGCAGCGAGAGAAAGCGGGAGGCCGGGGAGCTGTTTTTT. Its translation is CASSERKREAGELFF.

This chain uses TRBV15 with TRBJ2-6; TRBD1 aligns across 7 bases. The CDR3 has 19 residues. The V gene's germline CDR1 is LNHNV and CDR2 YYDKDF (reference sequence). J lost 4 bases, V lost 1 base, and 13 bases had no gene match. The CDR3, as DNA: TGTGCCACCAGCAGAGCCGCTACAGGGGTCACGGGAGGGGCCAACGTCCTGACTTTC. Amino acid sequence: CATSRAATGVTGGANVLTF. Full variable domain (rest looked up from reference TRBV15 and TRBJ2-6): DAMVIQNPRYQVTQFGKPVTLSCSQTLNHNVMYWYQQKSSQAPKLLFHYYDKDFNNEADTPDNFQSRRPNTSFCFLDIRSPGLGDTAMYLCATSRAATGVTGGANVLTFGAGSRLTVL.

This clone appeared a few times. The germline gene is not matched at one end of the junction; a read error may be the cause. The V and J genes are TRBV4-3 and TRBJ2-5, with 9 positions matching TRBD1. Germline V gene sequence: CDR1 LGHNA, CDR2 YSLEER. This CDR3 spans 13 amino acids. The CDR3 DNA sequence: TGCGCCAGCAGTCAAGGACAGGGGGAGACCCAGTACTTC. Residues: CASSQGQGETQYF.

This clone was detected once. V usage is TRBV5-1 and J usage is TRBJ2-5; possible D gene TRBD1, 5 bases. With 0 bases removed from V and 0 bases from J, the gap between germline ends came to 9 bases. The germline V gene has CDR1 SGHRS and CDR2 YFSETQ. This CDR3 region has 15 residues. The CDR3 protein is CASSLAAGNQETQYF. DNA of the CDR3: TGCGCCAGCAGCTTGGCGGCAGGGAACCAAGAGACCCAGTACTTC. Together with reference TRBV5-1 and TRBJ2-5, the CDR3 gives the full variable domain: KAGVTQTPRYLIKTRGQQVTLSCSPISGHRSVSWYQQTPGQGLQFLFEYFSETQRNKGNFPGRFSGRQFSNSRSEMNVSTLELGDSALYLCASSLAAGNQETQYFGPGTRLLVL.

The V and J genes are TRBV7-9 and TRBJ1-1; 7 bases are a match to TRBD1. Germline-derived CDR1 and CDR2 are SEHNR and FQNEAQ (reference sequence). CDR3 length: 15 residues. V shed 5 bases, J shed 0 bases, and the junction held 6 bases outside the gene matches. In nucleotides, the CDR3 is TGTGCCAGCAGCCGGACAGGTCCCATGAACACTGAAGCTTTCTTT. This translates into CASSRTGPMNTEAFF.